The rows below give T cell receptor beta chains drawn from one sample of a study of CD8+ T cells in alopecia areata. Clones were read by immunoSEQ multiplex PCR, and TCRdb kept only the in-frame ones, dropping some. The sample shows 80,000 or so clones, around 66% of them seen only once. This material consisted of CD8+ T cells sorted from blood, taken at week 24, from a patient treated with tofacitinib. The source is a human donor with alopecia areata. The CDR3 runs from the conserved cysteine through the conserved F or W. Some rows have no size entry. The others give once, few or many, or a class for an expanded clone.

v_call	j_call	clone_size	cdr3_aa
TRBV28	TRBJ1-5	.	CASSLSGYREGNQPQHF
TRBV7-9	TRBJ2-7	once	CASMGGNRGTYEQYF
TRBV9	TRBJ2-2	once	CASSVSSSSPNTGELFF
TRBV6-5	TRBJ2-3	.	CASSYGLGLASDTQYF
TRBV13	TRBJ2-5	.	CASSRSLGEETQYF
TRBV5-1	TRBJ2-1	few	CASSGTVTYNEQFF
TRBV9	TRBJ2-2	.	CASSVSRQGDTGELFF
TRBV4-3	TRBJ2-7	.	CASSQTGTMEAYEQYF
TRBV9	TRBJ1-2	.	CASSGTGAPNYGYTF
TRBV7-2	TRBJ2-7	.	CASSLGQHYEQYF
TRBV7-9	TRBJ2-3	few	CASSILTVNTQYF
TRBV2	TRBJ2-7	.	CASSEATQGEQYF
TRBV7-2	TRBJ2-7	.	CASTHSNHYEQYF
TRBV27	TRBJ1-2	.	CASSTGTGSSYTF
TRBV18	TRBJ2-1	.	CASSPAQGPLSSYNEQFF
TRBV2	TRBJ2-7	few	CASSLGSVSYEQYF
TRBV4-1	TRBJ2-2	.	CASSQDYPPGELFF
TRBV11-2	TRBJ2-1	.	CASSLGVGGRNEQFF
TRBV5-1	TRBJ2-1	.	CASTPLLARRSYNEQFF
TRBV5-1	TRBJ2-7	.	CASTLGTGYEQYF
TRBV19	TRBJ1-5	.	CASVGGAGPQHF
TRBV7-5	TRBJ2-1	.	CVRSLGQGDNEQFF
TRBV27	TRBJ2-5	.	CASQGDEETQYF
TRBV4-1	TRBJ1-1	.	CASSQGGNTEAFF
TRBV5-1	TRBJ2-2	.	CASSSWGQGSTGELFF
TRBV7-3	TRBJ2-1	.	CASSTAGARGDEQFF
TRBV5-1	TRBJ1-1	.	CASSLAGPNTEAFF
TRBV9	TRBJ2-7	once	CASSVGSSYEQYF
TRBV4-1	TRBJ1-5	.	CASSRAGSNQPQHF
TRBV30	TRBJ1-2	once	CAWKSGGLTNYGYTF
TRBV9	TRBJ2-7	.	CASSGDRGYEQYF
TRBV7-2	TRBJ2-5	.	CASSFFILYQETQYF
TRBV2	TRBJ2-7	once	CASRGQGYEQYF
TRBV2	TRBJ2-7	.	CANKRRGTAYYEQYF
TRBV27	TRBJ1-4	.	CASSWGKANEKLFF
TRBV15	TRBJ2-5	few	CATSTYVDRQETQYF
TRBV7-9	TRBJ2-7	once	CASSRDQGQSYEQYF
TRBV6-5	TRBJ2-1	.	CASSMGDSQFF
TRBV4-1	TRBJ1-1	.	CASSHRGETEAFF
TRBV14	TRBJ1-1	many	CASSQERLRARDTEAFF
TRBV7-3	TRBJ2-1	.	CASSLTPGNEQFF
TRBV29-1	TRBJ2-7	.	CSVRLVEVPYEQYF
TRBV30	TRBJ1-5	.	CAWSGWDGQPQHF
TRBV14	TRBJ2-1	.	CASSPPQWEGDEQFF
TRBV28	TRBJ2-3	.	CASSPSTSGIHRGTDTQYF
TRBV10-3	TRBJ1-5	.	CAISESGLQGNQPQHF
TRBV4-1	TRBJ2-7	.	CASSQSPGASYEQYF
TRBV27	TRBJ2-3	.	CASSRTPRDFPTDTQYF
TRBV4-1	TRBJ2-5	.	CASSQGSRTLSETQYF
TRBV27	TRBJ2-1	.	CASSFTGYNEQFF
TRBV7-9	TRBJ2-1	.	CASSEGTGYNEQFF
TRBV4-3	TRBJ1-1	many	CASSQSPGGVNTEAFF
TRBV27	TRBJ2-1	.	CASSYTGYGSNEQFF
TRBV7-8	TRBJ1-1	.	CASSRSGDTEAFF
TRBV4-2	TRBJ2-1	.	CASSQDLRGGFHNEQFF